This T cell receptor (beta chain) was sequenced for a study of metastatic and nonmetastatic thyroid tumors. This clone was seen a handful of times. Losses at the gene ends were 1 base for V and 7 bases for J; bases not matched to a gene: 4. This CDR3 region has 15 residues. Germline CDR1 MNHNS, CDR2 SASEGT. From the PCR reads, TCRdb re-called clones with MiXCR. Among about 26,000 clones, 20% to 30% were seen once, and the ten largest hold 5.5% to 7%. Prior to thyroid surgery, none of the patients had received any treatment. Sequenced: blood. The genes are TRBV6-1 and TRBJ1-4, with 9 bases lining up with TRBD1. This receptor was obtained from a female donor with papillary thyroid cancer or a benign thyroid nodule (not recorded which). Some clones in this sample may be carry-over from other donors' samples. The CDR3 DNA reads as TGTGCCAGCAGTGAAGTCGGGACAGGGTCTGAAAAACTGTTTTTT. This sequence encodes CASSEVGTGSEKLFF.